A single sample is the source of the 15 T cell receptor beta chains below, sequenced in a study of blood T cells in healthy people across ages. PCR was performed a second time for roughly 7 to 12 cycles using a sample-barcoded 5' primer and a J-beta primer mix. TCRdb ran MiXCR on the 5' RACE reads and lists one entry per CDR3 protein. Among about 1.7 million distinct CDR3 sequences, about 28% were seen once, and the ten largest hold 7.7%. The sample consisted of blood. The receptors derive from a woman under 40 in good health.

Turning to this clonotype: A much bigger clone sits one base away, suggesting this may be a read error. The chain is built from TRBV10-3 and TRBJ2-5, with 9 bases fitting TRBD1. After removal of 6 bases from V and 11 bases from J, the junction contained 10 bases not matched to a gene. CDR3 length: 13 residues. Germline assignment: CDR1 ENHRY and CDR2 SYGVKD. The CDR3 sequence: CAISRDRDNEQYF. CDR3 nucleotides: TGTGCCATCAGCCGGGACAGGGACAATGAGCAGTACTTC.

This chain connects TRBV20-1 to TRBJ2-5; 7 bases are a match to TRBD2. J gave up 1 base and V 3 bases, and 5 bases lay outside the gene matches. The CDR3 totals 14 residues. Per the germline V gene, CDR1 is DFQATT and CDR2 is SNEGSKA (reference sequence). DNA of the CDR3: TGCAGTGCTAGTTCTACTAGCGCCCAAGAGACCCAGTACTTC. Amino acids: CSASSTSAQETQYF.

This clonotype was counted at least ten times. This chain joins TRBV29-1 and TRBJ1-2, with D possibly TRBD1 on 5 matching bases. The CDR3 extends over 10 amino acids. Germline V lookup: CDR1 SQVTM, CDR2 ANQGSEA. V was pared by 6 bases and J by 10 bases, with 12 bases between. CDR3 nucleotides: TGCAGCGTGAGACAGCAAAACTACACCTTC. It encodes CSVRQQNYTF.

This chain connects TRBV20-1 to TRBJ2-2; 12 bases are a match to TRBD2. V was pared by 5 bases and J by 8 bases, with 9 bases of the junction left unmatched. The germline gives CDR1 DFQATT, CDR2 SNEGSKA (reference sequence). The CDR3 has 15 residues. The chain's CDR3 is CSAGPTSGGGGELFF. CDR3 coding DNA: TGCAGTGCTGGACCGACTAGCGGGGGAGGAGGGGAGCTGTTTTTT.

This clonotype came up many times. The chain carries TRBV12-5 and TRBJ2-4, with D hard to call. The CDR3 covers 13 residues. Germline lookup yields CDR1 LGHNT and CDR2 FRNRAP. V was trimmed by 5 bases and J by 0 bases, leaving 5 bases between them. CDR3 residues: CASGLLAKNIQYF. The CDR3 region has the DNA TGTGCTAGTGGTCTACTAGCCAAAAACATTCAGTACTTC.

The CDR3 protein is CASSEDGTSDEQFF. The CDR3, as DNA: TGTGCCAGCAGTGAAGATGGGACTAGCGATGAGCAGTTCTTC. The chain has TRBV2 and TRBJ2-1, with 10 bases aligning to TRBD2. This CDR3 is built from 14 residues. Germline CDR1 and CDR2: SNHLY and FYNNEI. V shed 1 base and J 8 bases; nucleotides not matched to a gene: 2.

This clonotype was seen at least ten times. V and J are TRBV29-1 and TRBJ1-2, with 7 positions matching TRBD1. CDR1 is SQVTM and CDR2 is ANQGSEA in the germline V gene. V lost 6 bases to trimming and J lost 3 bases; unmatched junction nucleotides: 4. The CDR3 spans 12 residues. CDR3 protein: CSVRQGDYGYTF. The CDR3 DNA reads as TGCAGCGTGAGACAGGGTGACTATGGCTACACCTTC. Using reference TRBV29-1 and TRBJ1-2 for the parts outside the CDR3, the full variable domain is SAVISQKPSRDICQRGTSLTIQCQVDSQVTMMFWYRQQPGQSLTLIATANQGSEATYESGFVIDKFPISRPNLTFSTLTVSNMSPEDSSIYLCSVRQGDYGYTFGSGTRLTVV.

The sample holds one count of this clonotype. This CDR3 reads CASSVGDNSYEQYF. In nucleotides, the CDR3 is TGTGCCAGCAGCGTAGGGGACAACTCCTACGAGCAGTACTTC. The chain carries TRBV9 and TRBJ2-7; the D gene is possibly TRBD1 (6 bases). CDR3 length: 14 residues. V was trimmed by 0 bases and J by 0 bases, leaving 7 bases between them. Germline V gives CDR1 SGDLS, CDR2 YYNGEE. The whole variable domain, filled in from reference TRBV9 and TRBJ2-7, reads DSGVTQTPKHLITATGQRVTLRCSPRSGDLSVYWYQQSLDQGLQFLIQYYNGEERAKGNILERFSAQQFPDLHSELNLSSLELGDSALYFCASSVGDNSYEQYFGPGTRLTVT.

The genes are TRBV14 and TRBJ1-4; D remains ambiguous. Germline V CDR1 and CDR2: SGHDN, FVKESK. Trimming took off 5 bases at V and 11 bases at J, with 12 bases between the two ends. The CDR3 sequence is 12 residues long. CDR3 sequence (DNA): TGTGCCAGCAGCAGCTCCAGCAGGAAACTGTTTTTT. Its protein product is CASSSSSRKLFF.

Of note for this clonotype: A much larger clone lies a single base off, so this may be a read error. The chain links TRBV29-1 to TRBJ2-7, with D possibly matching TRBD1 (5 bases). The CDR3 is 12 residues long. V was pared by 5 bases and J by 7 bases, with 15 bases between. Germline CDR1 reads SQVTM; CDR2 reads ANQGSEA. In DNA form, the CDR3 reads TGCAGCGTTTGCAGGGCATACAATGAGCAGTACTTC. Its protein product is CSVCRAYNEQYF.

In DNA form, the CDR3 reads TGCGCCAGCAGCCAGGGACTAGCGGGGGGCTCCTACAATGAGCAGTTCTTC. It is translated as CASSQGLAGGSYNEQFF. The chain has TRBV4-1 and TRBJ2-1; 15 positions agree with TRBD2. Germline lookup yields CDR1 MGHRA and CDR2 YSYEKL. V shed 3 bases, J shed 0 bases, and the junction held 0 bases outside the gene matches. The CDR3 is made up of 17 amino acids.

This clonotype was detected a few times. CDR3 amino acids: CASRSTSGGKNIQYF. The CDR3 DNA follows: TGTGCCAGCCGATCGACTAGCGGGGGTAAAAACATTCAGTACTTC. The chain couples TRBV2 to TRBJ2-4; TRBD2 matches at 12 bases. Germline trimming cut 8 bases from V and 4 bases from J; bases unmatched to any gene: 6. Germline CDR1 SNHLY, CDR2 FYNNEI. This CDR3 is 15 amino acids long.

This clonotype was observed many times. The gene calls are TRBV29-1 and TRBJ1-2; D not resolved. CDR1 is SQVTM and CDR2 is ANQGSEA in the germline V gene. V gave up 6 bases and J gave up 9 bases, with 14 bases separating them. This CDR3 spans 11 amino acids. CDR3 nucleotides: TGCAGCGTCTTAGATATGAGTCGCTACACCTTC. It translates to CSVLDMSRYTF.

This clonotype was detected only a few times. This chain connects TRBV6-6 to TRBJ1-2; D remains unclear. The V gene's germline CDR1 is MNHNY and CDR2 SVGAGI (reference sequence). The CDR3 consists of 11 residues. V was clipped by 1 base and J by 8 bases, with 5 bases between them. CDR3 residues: CASSYFLGYTF. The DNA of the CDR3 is TGTGCCAGCAGTTACTTTTTGGGCTACACCTTC.

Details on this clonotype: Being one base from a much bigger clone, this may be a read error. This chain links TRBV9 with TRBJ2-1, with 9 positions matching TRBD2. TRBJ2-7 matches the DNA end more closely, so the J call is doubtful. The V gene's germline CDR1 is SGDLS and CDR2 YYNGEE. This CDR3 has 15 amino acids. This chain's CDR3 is CTSSVGSGSPYEQYF. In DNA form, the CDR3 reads TGTACCAGCAGCGTAGGTAGCGGGAGTCCCTACGAGCAGTACTTC.